This T cell receptor (beta chain) was profiled in a study of tumor-infiltrating lymphocytes in oesophageal squamous cell carcinoma. Germline CDR1 reads MDHEN; CDR2 reads SYDVKM. This CDR3 comprises 13 residues. TCRdb called the PCR reads again in MiXCR, with one record for every CDR3 protein. The sample lists roughly 20,000 distinct CDR3 sequences; approximately 50% were seen once. This sequence was found in a male donor with esophageal squamous cell carcinoma. The chain employs TRBV28 and TRBJ2-5, with D maybe TRBD1 (5 bases). The DNA end is a closer match to TRBJ2-7, so the J assignment may be wrong. Sequenced input: esophageal tumor tissue. CDR3 nucleotides: TGTGCCAGCAGTTTACCAGGGCCGGGCGAGCAGTACTTC. This gives the protein CASSLPGPGEQYF.